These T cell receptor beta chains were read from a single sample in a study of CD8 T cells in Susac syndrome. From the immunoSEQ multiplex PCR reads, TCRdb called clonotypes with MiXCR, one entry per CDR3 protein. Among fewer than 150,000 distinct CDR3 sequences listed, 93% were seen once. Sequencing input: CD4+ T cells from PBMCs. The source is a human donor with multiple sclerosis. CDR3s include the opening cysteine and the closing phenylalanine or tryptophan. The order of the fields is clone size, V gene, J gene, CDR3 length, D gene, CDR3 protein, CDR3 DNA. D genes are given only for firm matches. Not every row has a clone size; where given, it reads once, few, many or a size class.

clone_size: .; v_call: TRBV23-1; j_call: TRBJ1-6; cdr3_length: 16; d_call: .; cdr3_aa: CASEVPPGPWGSPLHF; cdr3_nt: TGCGCCAGTGAAGTGCCGCCCGGGCCTTGGGGTTCACCCCTCCACTTT
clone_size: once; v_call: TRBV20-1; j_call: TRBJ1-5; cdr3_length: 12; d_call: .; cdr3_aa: CSASSGNQPQHF; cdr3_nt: TGCAGTGCTAGTTCGGGCAATCAGCCCCAGCATTTT
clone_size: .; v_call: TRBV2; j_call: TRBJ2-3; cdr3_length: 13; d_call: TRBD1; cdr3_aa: CATTDRGTDTQYF; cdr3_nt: TGTGCCACGACAGACAGGGGGACAGATACGCAGTATTTT
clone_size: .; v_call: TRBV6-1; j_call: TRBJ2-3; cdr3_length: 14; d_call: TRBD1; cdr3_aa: CASSETPGGPTQYF; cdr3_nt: TGTGCCAGCAGTGAGACCCCAGGGGGCCCTACGCAGTATTTT
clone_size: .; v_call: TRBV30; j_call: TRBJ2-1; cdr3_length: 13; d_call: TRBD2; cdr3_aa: CAWRGLVYGEQFF; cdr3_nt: TGTGCCTGGAGGGGACTAGTTTATGGTGAGCAGTTCTTC
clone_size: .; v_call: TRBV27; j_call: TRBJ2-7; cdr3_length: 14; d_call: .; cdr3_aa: CASTRAGQNYEQYF; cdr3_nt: TGTGCCAGTACTAGGGCGGGACAGAATTACGAGCAGTACTTC
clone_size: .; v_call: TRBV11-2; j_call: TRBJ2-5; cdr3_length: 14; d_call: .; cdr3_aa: CASSLLGRQETQYF; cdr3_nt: TGTGCCAGCAGCTTATTAGGCAGGCAAGAGACCCAGTACTTC
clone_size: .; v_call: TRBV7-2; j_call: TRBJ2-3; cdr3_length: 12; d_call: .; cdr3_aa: CASSPYEGPQYF; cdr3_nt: TGTGCCAGCAGCCCATATGAGGGGCCTCAGTATTTT
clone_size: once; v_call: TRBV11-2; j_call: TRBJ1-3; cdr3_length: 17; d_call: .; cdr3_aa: CASSLALFVRSGNTIYF; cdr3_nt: TGTGCCAGCAGCTTAGCGTTGTTCGTGAGGTCCGGAAACACCATATATTTT
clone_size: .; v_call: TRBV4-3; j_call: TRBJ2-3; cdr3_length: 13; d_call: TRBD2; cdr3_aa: CAAGGGAIDTQYF; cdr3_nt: TGCGCCGCCGGCGGGGGGGCAATAGATACGCAGTATTTT
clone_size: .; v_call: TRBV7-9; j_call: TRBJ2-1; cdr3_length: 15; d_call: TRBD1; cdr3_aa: CASSLGQGIIYEQFF; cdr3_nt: TGTGCCAGCAGCTTAGGACAGGGGATAATCTATGAGCAGTTCTTC
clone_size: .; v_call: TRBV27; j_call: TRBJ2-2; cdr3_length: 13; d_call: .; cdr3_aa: CASSRQNTGELFF; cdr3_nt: TGTGCCAGCAGTAGACAGAACACCGGGGAGCTGTTTTTT
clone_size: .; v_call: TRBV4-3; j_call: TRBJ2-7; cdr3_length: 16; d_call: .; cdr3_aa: CASSRDRSLSSYEQYF; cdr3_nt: TGCGCCAGCAGCCGTGACAGGTCCCTAAGCTCCTACGAGCAGTACTTC
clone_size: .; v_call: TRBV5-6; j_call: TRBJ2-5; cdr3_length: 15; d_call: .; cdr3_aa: CASSKLEAGKETQYF; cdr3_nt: TGTGCCAGCAGCAAACTTGAGGCGGGGAAGGAGACCCAGTACTTC
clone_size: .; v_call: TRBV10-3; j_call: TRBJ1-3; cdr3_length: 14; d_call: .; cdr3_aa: CAIAGGTSGNTIYF; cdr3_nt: TGTGCCATCGCCGGCGGCACCTCTGGAAACACCATATATTTT
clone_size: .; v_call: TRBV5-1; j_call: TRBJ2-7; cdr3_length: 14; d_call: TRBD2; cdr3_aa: CASSLPGRTYEQYF; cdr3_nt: TGCGCCAGCAGCCTCCCCGGGAGGACCTACGAGCAGTACTTC
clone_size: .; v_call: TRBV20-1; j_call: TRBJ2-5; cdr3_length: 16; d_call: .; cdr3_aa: CSARIPGQQYQETQYF; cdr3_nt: TGCAGTGCTAGAATACCGGGACAACAGTACCAAGAGACCCAGTACTTC
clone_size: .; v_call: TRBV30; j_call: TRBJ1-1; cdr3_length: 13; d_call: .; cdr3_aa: CAWTRSMNTEAFF; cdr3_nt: TGTGCCTGGACGCGGAGCATGAACACTGAAGCTTTCTTT
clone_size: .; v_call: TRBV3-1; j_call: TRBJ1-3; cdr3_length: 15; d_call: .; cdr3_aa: CASSQGPTLGNTIYF; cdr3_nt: TGTGCCAGCAGCCAAGGGCCCACCTTGGGAAACACCATATATTTT
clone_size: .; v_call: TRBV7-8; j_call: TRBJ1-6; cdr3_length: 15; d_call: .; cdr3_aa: CASSGEAFYNSPLHF; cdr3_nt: TGTGCCAGCAGCGGAGAGGCTTTCTATAATTCACCCCTCCACTTT
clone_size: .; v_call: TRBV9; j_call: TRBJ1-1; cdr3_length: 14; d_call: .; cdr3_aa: CASSVQQGSTEAFF; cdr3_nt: TGTGCCAGCAGCGTACAACAGGGTTCCACTGAAGCTTTCTTT
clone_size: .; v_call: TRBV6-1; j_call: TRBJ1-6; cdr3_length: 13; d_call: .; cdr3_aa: CASSDPRISPLHF; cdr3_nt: TGTGCCAGCAGTGATCCCAGAATCTCACCCCTCCACTTT
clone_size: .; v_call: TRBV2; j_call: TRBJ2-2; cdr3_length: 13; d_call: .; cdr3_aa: CASSATRFGELFF; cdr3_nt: TGTGCCAGCAGTGCGACACGGTTCGGGGAGCTGTTTTTT
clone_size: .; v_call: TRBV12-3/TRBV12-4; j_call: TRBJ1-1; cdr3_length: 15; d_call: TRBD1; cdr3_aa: CASSLVDRGNTEAFF; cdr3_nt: TGTGCCAGCAGTTTAGTGGACAGGGGGAACACTGAAGCTTTCTTT
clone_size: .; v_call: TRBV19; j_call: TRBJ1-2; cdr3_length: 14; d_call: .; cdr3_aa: CASSMDSQNYGYTF; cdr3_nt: TGTGCCAGTAGTATGGACAGCCAAAACTATGGCTACACCTTC
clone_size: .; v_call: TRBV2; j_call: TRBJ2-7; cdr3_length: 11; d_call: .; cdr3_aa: CASASNYEQYF; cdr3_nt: TGTGCCAGCGCCTCGAACTACGAGCAGTACTTC
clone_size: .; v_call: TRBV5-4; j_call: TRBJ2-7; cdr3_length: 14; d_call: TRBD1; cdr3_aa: CASSKTGDRLGQYF; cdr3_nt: TGTGCCAGCAGTAAAACAGGGGACCGTCTCGGACAGTACTTC
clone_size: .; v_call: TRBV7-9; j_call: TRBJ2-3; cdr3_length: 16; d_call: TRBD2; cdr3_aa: CASSPGLAGSTDTQYF; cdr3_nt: TGTGCCAGCAGCCCGGGACTAGCGGGGAGCACAGATACGCAGTATTTT
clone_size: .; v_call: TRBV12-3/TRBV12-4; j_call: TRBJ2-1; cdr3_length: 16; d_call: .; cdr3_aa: CASSLTGALSYNEQFF; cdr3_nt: TGTGCCAGCAGTTTAACGGGCGCCCTCTCCTACAATGAGCAGTTCTTC
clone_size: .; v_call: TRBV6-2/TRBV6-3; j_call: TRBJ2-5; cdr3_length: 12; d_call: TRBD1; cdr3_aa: CASSPTGTAQYF; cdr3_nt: TGTGCCAGCAGCCCTACAGGGACAGCCCAGTACTTC
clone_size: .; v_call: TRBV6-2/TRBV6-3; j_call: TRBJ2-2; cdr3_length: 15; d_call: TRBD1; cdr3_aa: CASTKDRLNTGELFF; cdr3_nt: TGTGCCAGCACCAAGGACAGGCTGAACACCGGGGAGCTGTTTTTT
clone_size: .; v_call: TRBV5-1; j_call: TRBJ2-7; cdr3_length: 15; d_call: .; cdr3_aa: CASSVQPGHSYEQYF; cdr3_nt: TGCGCCAGCAGCGTACAACCGGGACACTCCTACGAGCAGTACTTC
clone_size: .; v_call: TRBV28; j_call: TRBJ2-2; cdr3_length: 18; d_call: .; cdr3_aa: CASSLRISGGARTGELFF; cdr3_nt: TGTGCCAGCAGTTTGAGGATATCAGGGGGGGCGCGCACCGGGGAGCTGTTTTTT
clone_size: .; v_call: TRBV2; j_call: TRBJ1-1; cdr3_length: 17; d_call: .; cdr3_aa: CASSVATQSVVGTEAFF; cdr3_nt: TGTGCCAGCAGCGTAGCAACACAGTCGGTAGTGGGCACTGAAGCTTTCTTT
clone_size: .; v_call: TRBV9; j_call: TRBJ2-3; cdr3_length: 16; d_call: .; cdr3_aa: CASSVEILNNLDTQYF; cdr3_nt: TGTGCCAGCAGCGTAGAAATCCTCAACAACCTAGATACGCAGTATTTT
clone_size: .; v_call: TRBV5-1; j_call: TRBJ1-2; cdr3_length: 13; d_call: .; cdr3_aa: CASSPDKNYGYTF; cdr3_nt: TGCGCCAGCAGCCCGGACAAAAACTATGGCTACACCTTC
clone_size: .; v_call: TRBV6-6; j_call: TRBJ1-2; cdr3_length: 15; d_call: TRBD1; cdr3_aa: CASSYSGTGGYGYTF; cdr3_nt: TGTGCCAGCAGTTACTCTGGGACAGGGGGCTATGGCTACACCTTC
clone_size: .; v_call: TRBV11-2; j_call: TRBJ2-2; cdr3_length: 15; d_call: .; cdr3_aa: CASSFSQGNTGELFF; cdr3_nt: TGTGCCAGCAGCTTTTCACAGGGGAACACCGGGGAGCTGTTTTTT
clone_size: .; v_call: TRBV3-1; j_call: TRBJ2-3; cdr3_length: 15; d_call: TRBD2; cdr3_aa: CASSQPSGGLDTQYF; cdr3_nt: TGTGCCAGCAGCCAGCCTAGCGGGGGGTTAGATACGCAGTATTTT
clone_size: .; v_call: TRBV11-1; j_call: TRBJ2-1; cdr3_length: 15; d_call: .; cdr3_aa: CASSRDPGAYNEQFF; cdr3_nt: TGTGCCAGCAGCCGGGACCCCGGAGCCTACAATGAGCAGTTCTTC
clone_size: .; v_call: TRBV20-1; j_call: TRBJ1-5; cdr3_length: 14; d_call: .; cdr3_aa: CSARGLFINQPQHF; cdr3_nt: TGCAGTGCTAGAGGACTTTTTATAAATCAGCCCCAGCATTTT
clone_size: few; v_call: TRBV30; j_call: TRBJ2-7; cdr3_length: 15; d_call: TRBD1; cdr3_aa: CAWSGTGRNSYEQYF; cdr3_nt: TGTGCCTGGAGTGGGACAGGGCGGAACTCCTACGAGCAGTACTTC
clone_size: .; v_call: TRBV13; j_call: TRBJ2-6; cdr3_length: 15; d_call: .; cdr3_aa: CASRQWLSGANVLTF; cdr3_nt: TGTGCCAGCAGGCAATGGCTCTCTGGGGCCAACGTCCTGACTTTC